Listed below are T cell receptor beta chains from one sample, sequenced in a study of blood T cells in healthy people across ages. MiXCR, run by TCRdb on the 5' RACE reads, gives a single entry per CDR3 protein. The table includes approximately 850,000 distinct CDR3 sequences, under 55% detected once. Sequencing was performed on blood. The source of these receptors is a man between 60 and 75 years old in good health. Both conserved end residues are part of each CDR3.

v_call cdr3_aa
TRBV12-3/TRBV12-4 CASSLGLLGDTEAFF
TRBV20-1 CSASGFSASGGITDNEQFF
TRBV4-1 CASSQDLYNSPLHF
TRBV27 CASSLGTGDEKLFF
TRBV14 CASSQEKGTASRYTF
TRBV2 CASSGAGHFYNEQFF
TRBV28 CASRPGRNSNQPQHF
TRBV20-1 CSARPAVRGTEAFF
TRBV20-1 CSARDGQGPTYTF
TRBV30 CAWKLGITDTQYF
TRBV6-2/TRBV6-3 CASSYDGGGDTQYF
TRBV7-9 CASSGMENIQYF
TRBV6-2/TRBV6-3 CASRPGGTKYEQYF
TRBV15 CATSRPDRDYEQYF
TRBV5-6 CASRRDRDPNTGELFF
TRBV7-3 CASSISGSYIEQFF
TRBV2 CASSQKTQYF
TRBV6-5 CASRRQGYIDTQYF
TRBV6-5 CASSQYSRTNEKLFF
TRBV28 CASISGRRYEQYF
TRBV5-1 CASSSRGLDNEQFF
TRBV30 CAWSGPGANVLTF
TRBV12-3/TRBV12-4 CASSRTGDQPQHF
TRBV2 CASTSQPGGDYNEQFF
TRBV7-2 CASSSTGLAGGDEQFF
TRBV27 CASSSPGLRWYF
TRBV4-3 CASSPGVSGGKNEQFF
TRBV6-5 CAGSRGTSGVSYEQYF
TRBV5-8 CASSFQGARTKNIQYF
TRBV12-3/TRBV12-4 CASTGISGETQYF
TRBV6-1 CASSETLVDTQYF
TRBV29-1 CSTPGWDEQFF
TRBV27 CASSFGTGGNKLFF
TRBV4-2 CASSQDRTESDTQYF
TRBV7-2 CASSLTGAPSYEQYF
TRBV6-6 CATLTPLGTDTQYF